This TCR beta chain was captured by sequencing in a study of blood T cell repertoires in COVID-19. Study context: Italy, Spain and the United States were the sources of the convalescent and acute COVID-19 samples. PBMCs, B-cell-depleted T cells, or T cells were the source of the cDNA or gDNA that made up the material.

This clone appeared a single time. Study processing details: Using reference gene primer amplification, nucleated cell counts were estimated. Clones were read by immunoSEQ multiplex PCR, and TCRdb kept only the in-frame ones, dropping some. V and J calls and clone size are those listed in that table; D and trimming were worked out from the DNA. The sample consists of about 82,000 clones, 65% to 85% of them appearing once. This receptor was taken from a woman aged 55 to 70 with acute or convalescent COVID-19. Sequenced: peripheral blood.

CDR3 sequence (DNA): TGTGCCAGTAGCACCGGGACAGGCCCCTACGAGCAGTACTTC. This sequence encodes CASSTGTGPYEQYF. The rearrangement links TRBV19 to TRBJ2-7, with 8 bases lining up with TRBD1. The ends lost 6 bases at V and 2 bases at J; junction bases unmatched: 6. The length of the CDR3 is 14 residues. Germline V CDR1 and CDR2: LNHDA, SQIVND (reference sequence). Full variable domain (missing parts from reference TRBV19 and TRBJ2-7): DGGITQSPKYLFRKEGQNVTLSCEQNLNHDAMYWYRQDPGQGLRLIYYSQIVNDFQKGDIAEGYSVSREKKESFPLTVTSAQKNPTAFYLCASSTGTGPYEQYFGPGTRLTVT.